The 28 T cell receptor beta chains below all came from one sample that was sequenced in a study of blood T cell repertoires in COVID-19. The table came from immunoSEQ multiplex PCR; TCRdb's copy has only in-frame clones and leaves some out. The sample holds 110,000 or so clones, 65% to 90% seen once. Input material: peripheral blood. The receptors come from a man of 80 years or more with acute or convalescent COVID-19.

The chain links TRBV11-2 to TRBJ1-1; 7 bases are shared with TRBD1. Looked up from germline, CDR1 is SGHAT and CDR2 is FQNNGV. The CDR3 is 15 amino acids. V was pared by 5 bases and J by 1 base, with 7 bases of the junction left unmatched. CDR3 sequence: CASSRPGTANTEAFF. For the CDR3, the DNA is TGTGCCAGCAGCCGTCCCGGGACAGCGAACACTGAAGCTTTCTTT.

As DNA, the CDR3 is TGTGCCAGCTCACAGACAGGGCGAGAGACCCAGTACTTC. Translated: CASSQTGRETQYF. The V call is TRBV18, the J call TRBJ2-5; TRBD1 matches 7 bases. There are 13 residues in the CDR3. J lost 4 bases, V lost 4 bases, and 3 bases had no gene match. The germline V gene encodes CDR1 KGHSH and CDR2 LQKENI.

Only a few counts were recorded for this clone. V is TRBV18 and J is TRBJ2-1; the match to TRBD2 covers 15 bases. Germline loops: CDR1 KGHSH, CDR2 LQKENI. V was pared by 5 bases and J by 6 bases, with 14 bases of the junction left unmatched. The CDR3 spans 19 residues. CDR3 nucleotides: TGTGCCAGCTCAACGCGACGGACTAGCGGGAGGGCCTTTGGCAATGAGCAGTTCTTC. Amino acids: CASSTRRTSGRAFGNEQFF.

The count of this clone is one. The V call is TRBV29-1, the J call TRBJ1-1, with 10 bases that match TRBD1. CDR3 size: 12 residues. The germline V gene has CDR1 SQVTM and CDR2 ANQGSEA. V lost 6 bases, J lost 4 bases, and 2 bases stayed unmatched. This chain's CDR3 is CSVGQGITEAFF. CDR3 in DNA: TGCAGCGTGGGACAGGGGATCACTGAAGCTTTCTTT. The variable domain in full, completed from reference TRBV29-1 and TRBJ1-1, reads SAVISQKPSRDICQRGTSLTIQCQVDSQVTMMFWYRQQPGQSLTLIATANQGSEATYESGFVIDKFPISRPNLTFSTLTVSNMSPEDSSIYLCSVGQGITEAFFGQGTRLTVV.

CDR3 in amino acids: CASSLGQPSQETQYF. The CDR3 DNA follows: TGCGCCAGCAGCTTGGGACAGCCCTCCCAAGAGACCCAGTACTTC. The V call is TRBV5-1, the J call TRBJ2-5; D is perhaps TRBD1 (5 bases). This CDR3 has 15 amino acids. Deletions cut 0 bases from V and 1 base from J, with 10 bases between. The germline gives CDR1 SGHRS, CDR2 YFSETQ.

This clone showed up just a few times. J is TRBJ2-1 and V is TRBV5-4, with 8 bases identical to TRBD1. CDR1 and CDR2 from the germline V gene are SGHNT and YYREEE (reference sequence). With 0 bases clipped from V and 8 bases from J, the junction kept 4 bases outside the gene matches. The CDR3 length is 14 residues. The CDR3 nucleotides read TGTGCCAGCAGCTTGGGGACAGGGTATGATGAGCAGTTCTTC. Translation: CASSLGTGYDEQFF.

This sequence joins TRBV7-8 and TRBJ2-7; D possibly corresponds to TRBD2 (5 bases). The ends were cut back, 5 bases at V and 6 bases at J, with 20 bases in the middle. Germline CDR1 reads SGHVS; CDR2 reads FQNEAQ. The CDR3 length is 15 residues. The CDR3 DNA reads as TGTGCCAGCAGCAGCGGCGAGAGGGCTTCCCTCGAGCAGTACTTC. Its protein is CASSSGERASLEQYF.

The chain couples TRBV7-9 to TRBJ2-1, with 7 bases lining up with TRBD2. V shed 1 base and J 10 bases; nucleotides not matched to a gene: 10. This CDR3 region has 15 residues. Germline V gene sequence: CDR1 SEHNR, CDR2 FQNEAQ (reference sequence). The CDR3 loop reads CASSLDLAAMGEQFF. CDR3 DNA sequence: TGTGCCAGCAGCTTAGACCTAGCGGCCATGGGGGAGCAGTTCTTC.

In DNA, the CDR3 is TGTGCCACCCTCGCTAGCGGGATAACAGATACGCAGTATTTT. Translated, it gives CATLASGITDTQYF. This sequence joins TRBV2 and TRBJ2-3; 9 bases fit TRBD2. CDR1 is SNHLY and CDR2 is FYNNEI in the germline V gene. With 10 bases clipped from V and 3 bases from J, the junction kept 8 bases outside the gene matches. CDR3 length: 14 amino acids.

V gene TRBV5-4 combines with J gene TRBJ2-5; 8 bases fit TRBD2. The CDR3 covers 13 residues. CDR1 is SGHNT, CDR2 YYREEE, per germline (reference sequence). Trimming at V came to 3 bases and at J to 7 bases, leaving 5 bases not matched to a gene. In DNA, the CDR3 is TGTGCCAGCAGCTCCAGGACTAGCCCGACCCAGTACTTC. It specifies CASSSRTSPTQYF.

This sequence joins TRBV10-3 and TRBJ2-7; maybe TRBD2 (5 bases). V was shortened by 4 bases and J by 0 bases, with 10 bases between the two germline ends. The CDR3 totals 14 residues. CDR1 and CDR2 (germline): ENHRY, SYGVKD. CDR3 DNA sequence: TGTGCCATCAGTGGGGTAGCGACCTCCTACGAGCAGTACTTC. This translates into CAISGVATSYEQYF.

The chain combines TRBV27 with TRBJ2-7, with D uncertain. This CDR3 has 12 amino acids. Trimming left V 4 bases short and J 2 bases short, with 6 bases between. The V gene's germline CDR1 is MNHEY and CDR2 SMNVEV (reference sequence). CDR3 coding DNA: TGTGCCAGCAGTTCCCCCACCTACGAGCAGTACTTC. Its protein is CASSSPTYEQYF.

The genes are TRBV28 and TRBJ1-2, with a tentative D call TRBD1 (6 bases). The CDR3 has 13 amino acids. In germline, CDR1 is MDHEN, CDR2 SYDVKM. With 6 bases removed from V and 5 bases from J, the gap between germline ends came to 13 bases. CDR3 loop: CASRQGIEYGYTF. The CDR3 region has the DNA TGTGCCAGCAGACAGGGCATAGAGTATGGCTACACCTTC.

This rearrangement joins TRBV7-9 to TRBJ2-1, with 8 positions matching TRBD2. J was trimmed by 8 bases and V by 2 bases; bases with no gene match: 5. Germline lookup yields CDR1 SEHNR and CDR2 FQNEAQ (reference sequence). The CDR3 length is 14 residues. In DNA, the CDR3 is TGTGCCAGCAGCTTAACTAGCGGAAGGGATGAGCAGTTCTTC. Protein: CASSLTSGRDEQFF.

The chain joins TRBV6-6 to TRBJ2-1, with 8 bases lining up with TRBD2. Trimming cost V 5 bases and J 5 bases; bases outside gene matches: 14. The CDR3 has 17 residues. In germline, CDR1 is MNHNY, CDR2 SVGAGI (reference sequence). Here the CDR3 DNA reads TGTGCCAGCAGTCGACAACCGGGACTAGAATTGCACAATGAGCAGTTCTTC. Its protein product is CASSRQPGLELHNEQFF.

This rearrangement joins TRBV18 to TRBJ1-2; 7 bases match TRBD1. The V gene end was trimmed by 5 bases and the J gene end by 2 bases; junction bases not matched to a gene: 5. In germline, CDR1 is KGHSH, CDR2 LQKENI. The CDR3 covers 14 residues. CDR3 in DNA: TGTGCCAGCTCAGCTACAGGGGTGAACTATGGCTACACCTTC. Translation: CASSATGVNYGYTF. Full variable domain (remainder filled in from reference TRBV18 and TRBJ1-2): NAGVMQNPRHLVRRRGQEARLRCSPMKGHSHVYWYRQLPEEGLKFMVYLQKENIIDESGMPKERFSAEFPKEGPSILRIQQVVRGDSAAYFCASSATGVNYGYTFGSGTRLTVV.

The V gene is TRBV9, the J gene TRBJ1-3; 8 nucleotides line up with TRBD1. Per germline, CDR1 SGDLS and CDR2 YYNGEE. CDR3 length: 12 residues. J lost 11 bases, V lost 3 bases, and 4 bases had no gene match. The CDR3 loop reads CASSAGQGSIYF. The CDR3 bases are TGTGCCAGCAGCGCCGGACAGGGTTCCATATATTTT.

A few counts support this clone. This rearrangement joins TRBV7-6 to TRBJ2-2, with 12 bases lining up with TRBD2. Germline-derived CDR1 and CDR2 are SGHVS and FNYEAQ. The CDR3 runs to 20 residues. V lost 3 bases and J lost 7; bases outside the gene matches: 18. CDR3 DNA sequence: TGTGCCAGCAGCTTTACTTCCTGGGGGCTAGCGGGAGGGCCGAGCGGGGAGCTGTTTTTT. This gives the protein CASSFTSWGLAGGPSGELFF.

A few counts support this clone. V is TRBV10-1 and J is TRBJ1-1; 8 bases agree with TRBD1. J was trimmed by 6 bases and V by 3 bases; bases with no gene match: 3. Germline loops: CDR1 WNHNN, CDR2 SYGVQD (reference sequence). CDR3 length equals 13 residues. The chain's CDR3 is CASSEQQGAEAFF. The CDR3 nucleotides are TGCGCCAGCAGTGAACAACAGGGGGCTGAAGCTTTCTTT.

The chain is built from TRBV7-9 and TRBJ1-2; 9 bases map to TRBD1. The germline gives CDR1 SEHNR, CDR2 FQNEAQ (reference sequence). Trimming removed 6 bases from V and 4 bases from J; junction bases left unmatched: 6. This CDR3 spans 14 amino acids. In DNA form, the CDR3 reads TGTGCCAGCAGTCGACAGGGGGAGGGCTATGGCTACACCTTC. Protein product: CASSRQGEGYGYTF.

This clone came up a few times. V gene TRBV6-5 combines with J gene TRBJ1-2; no definite D call. CDR1 is MNHEY, CDR2 SVGAGI, per germline. The CDR3 has 14 amino acids. V lost 0 bases to trimming and J lost 8 bases, with 13 bases between them. The CDR3 sequence is CASSYSNSPGGYTF. In nucleotides, the CDR3 is TGTGCCAGCAGTTACTCGAACAGCCCCGGCGGCTACACCTTC.

The genes are TRBV6-5 and TRBJ1-2; D is uncertain. The CDR3 is made up of 11 amino acids. Germline V gene lookup returns CDR1 MNHEY and CDR2 SVGAGI. Trimming pared 10 bases from V and 7 bases from J, leaving 13 bases between. The CDR3 region is CATERAGGYTF. As DNA, the CDR3 is TGTGCCACGGAGAGGGCGGGTGGCTACACCTTC.

The chain links TRBV27 to TRBJ2-1; unclear D gene. The length of the CDR3 is 15 residues. Germline V gene sequence: CDR1 MNHEY, CDR2 SMNVEV (reference sequence). The V end was cut by 3 bases, the J end by 0 bases, with 9 bases between. CDR3 sequence (DNA): TGTGCCAGCAGTTTTAGGCGGAGCTCCTACAATGAGCAGTTCTTC. Translating it yields CASSFRRSSYNEQFF.

The V call is TRBV13, the J call TRBJ2-7; 9 bases line up with TRBD1. Germline V gene lookup returns CDR1 PRHDT and CDR2 FYEKMQ (reference sequence). The CDR3 consists of 14 residues. Trimming removed 3 bases from V and 9 bases from J; junction bases left unmatched: 9. CDR3 bases: TGTGCCAGCAGCTTCGGGACAGGGACCCAGGGGCAGTACTTC. Residues: CASSFGTGTQGQYF.

This chain uses TRBV5-4 with TRBJ2-7; D may be TRBD1 (6 bases). The V and J ends lost 4 bases and 2 bases respectively, with 13 bases between them. There are 14 residues in the CDR3. From germline, CDR1 is SGHNT and CDR2 YYREEE (reference sequence). This CDR3 is CASSQTGDPYEQYF. Written as DNA, the CDR3 is TGTGCCAGCAGCCAGACAGGAGATCCCTACGAGCAGTACTTC.

This chain links TRBV5-6 with TRBJ2-2; 9 bases match TRBD1. Germline CDR1 reads SGHDT; CDR2 reads YYEEEE. V gave up 2 bases and J gave up 6 bases; unmatched junction bases: 11. CDR3 length equals 17 residues. DNA of the CDR3: TGTGCCAGCAGCTTACCGGGACAGGGACGTTACGCCGGGGAGCTGTTTTTT. Its protein is CASSLPGQGRYAGELFF.

V gene TRBV18 combines with J gene TRBJ2-1; D perhaps matches TRBD2 (6 bases). The CDR3 runs to 14 residues. V was pared by 5 bases and J by 7 bases, with 15 bases between. Germline V lookup: CDR1 KGHSH, CDR2 LQKENI. CDR3 sequence: CASSGPTAGNEQFF. CDR3 nucleotide sequence: TGTGCCAGCTCAGGGCCGACGGCGGGAAATGAGCAGTTCTTC. Using reference TRBV18 and TRBJ2-1 for the parts outside the CDR3, the full variable domain is NAGVMQNPRHLVRRRGQEARLRCSPMKGHSHVYWYRQLPEEGLKFMVYLQKENIIDESGMPKERFSAEFPKEGPSILRIQQVVRGDSAAYFCASSGPTAGNEQFFGPGTRLTVL.

The chain is built from TRBV6-5 and TRBJ2-2; no firm D call. This CDR3 comprises 16 residues. The V end lost 0 bases, the J end lost 0 bases, and 8 bases lay between the germline ends. In germline, CDR1 is MNHEY, CDR2 SVGAGI. The CDR3 region is CASSYSNRANTGELFF. Here the CDR3 DNA reads TGTGCCAGCAGTTACTCTAACAGAGCGAACACCGGGGAGCTGTTTTTT.